This is a list of T cell receptor beta chains from one sample in a study of post-analysis software for immune sequencing data. A single record per CDR3 protein comes from TCRdb applying MiXCR to the PCR reads. Of hundreds of thousands of distinct CDR3 sequences in the sample, approximately 38% are singletons; the top ten hold roughly 12%. Sequenced: blood. The receptors were sampled from a girl aged 10 to 17 with multiple sclerosis. CDR3s include the opening cysteine and the closing phenylalanine or tryptophan. D genes are given only for firm matches. Not every row has a clone size; where given, it reads once, few, many or a size class.

D gene,clone size,J gene,V gene,CDR3 protein,CDR3 DNA
.,few,TRBJ1-5,TRBV27,CASSSGAQPQHF,TGTGCCAGCAGCTCGGGAGCTCAGCCCCAGCATTTT
.,.,TRBJ1-1,TRBV7-6,CASSLNMRDRLNTEAFF,TGTGCCAGCAGCTTAAATATGCGTGACAGACTGAACACTGAAGCTTTCTTT
TRBD2,.,TRBJ2-5,TRBV3-1,CASSQDLPFSGGVQETQYF,TGTGCCAGCAGCCAAGATCTCCCCTTTTCGGGGGGAGTACAAGAGACCCAGTACTTC
TRBD2,.,TRBJ2-1,TRBV20-1,CSAKSGGGKTEQFF,TGCAGTGCAAAATCCGGCGGGGGGAAAACTGAGCAGTTCTTC
.,.,TRBJ2-2,TRBV10-3,CAISESEVGPSTGELFF,TGTGCCATCAGTGAGTCGGAAGTCGGACCCAGCACCGGGGAGCTGTTTTTT
.,.,TRBJ1-2,TRBV4-3,CASSPRGGSPTNYGYTF,TGCGCCAGCAGCCCTCGAGGAGGGAGTCCCACTAACTATGGCTACACCTTC
.,many,TRBJ2-3,TRBV6-6,CASSYSSTDTQYF,TGTGCCAGCAGTTACTCGAGCACAGATACGCAGTATTTT
.,few,TRBJ2-7,TRBV12-3/TRBV12-4,CASSYRGTTLGLQYF,TGTGCCAGCAGTTATAGAGGGACAACCCTAGGGTTGCAGTACTTC
TRBD1,.,TRBJ1-1,TRBV5-4,CASRPGQANTEAFF,TGTGCCAGCAGGCCGGGACAGGCGAACACTGAAGCTTTCTTT
.,.,TRBJ1-2,TRBV3-1,CASSQGGTDRYTF,TGTGCCAGCAGCCAAGGGGGGACGGATCGCTACACCTTC
.,.,TRBJ2-5,TRBV12-3/TRBV12-4,CASSLRLGGETQYF,TGTGCCAGCAGTCTGAGACTCGGCGGGGAGACCCAGTACTTC
.,.,TRBJ2-6,TRBV28,CASSLWRLSSGANVLTF,TGTGCCAGCAGTTTATGGCGGCTCTCCTCTGGGGCCAACGTCCTGACTTTC
.,.,TRBJ2-6,TRBV7-9,CASSANRAGANVLTF,TGTGCCAGCAGCGCAAACAGGGCTGGGGCCAACGTCCTGACTTTC
.,.,TRBJ2-2,TRBV12-3/TRBV12-4,CASRQGNTGTGELFF,TGTGCCAGCAGACAGGGAAACACGGGGACCGGGGAGCTGTTTTTT
.,.,TRBJ1-1,TRBV5-6,CASSLDAMNTEAFF,TGTGCCAGCAGCTTGGACGCCATGAACACTGAAGCTTTCTTT
.,few,TRBJ2-1,TRBV6-1,CASSEASSSYNEQFF,TGTGCCAGCAGTGAAGCTTCGAGCTCCTACAATGAGCAGTTCTTC
.,.,TRBJ1-4,TRBV7-9,CASSSGQRANEKLFF,TGTGCCAGCAGCTCTGGACAGAGGGCTAATGAAAAACTGTTTTTT
TRBD2,few,TRBJ2-7,TRBV20-1,CSARDSRGAGYEQYF,TGCAGTGCTAGAGATTCGCGGGGGGCCGGCTACGAGCAGTACTTC
.,.,TRBJ1-2,TRBV7-9,CASSNLKGGALGYTF,TGTGCCAGCAGCAACTTGAAGGGGGGGGCACTTGGCTACACCTTC
.,.,TRBJ1-1,TRBV29-1,CSVAGQMNTEAFF,TGCAGCGTTGCGGGACAAATGAACACTGAAGCTTTCTTT